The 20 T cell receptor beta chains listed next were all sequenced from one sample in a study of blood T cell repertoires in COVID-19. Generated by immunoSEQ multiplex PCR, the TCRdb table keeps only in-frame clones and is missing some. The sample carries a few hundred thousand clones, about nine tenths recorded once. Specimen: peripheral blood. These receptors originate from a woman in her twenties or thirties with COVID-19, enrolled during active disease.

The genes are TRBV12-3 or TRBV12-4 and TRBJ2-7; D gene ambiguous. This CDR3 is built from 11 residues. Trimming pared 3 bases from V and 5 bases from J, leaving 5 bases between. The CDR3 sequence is CASSFAHEQYF. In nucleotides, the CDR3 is TGTGCCAGCAGTTTTGCGCACGAGCAGTACTTC.

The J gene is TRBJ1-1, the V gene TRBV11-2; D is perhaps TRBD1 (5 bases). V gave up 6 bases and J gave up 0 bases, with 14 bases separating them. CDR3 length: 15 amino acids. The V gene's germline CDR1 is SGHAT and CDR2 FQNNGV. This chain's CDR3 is CASRGLRLMNTEAFF. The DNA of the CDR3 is TGTGCCAGCAGGGGACTTAGGTTGATGAACACTGAAGCTTTCTTT.

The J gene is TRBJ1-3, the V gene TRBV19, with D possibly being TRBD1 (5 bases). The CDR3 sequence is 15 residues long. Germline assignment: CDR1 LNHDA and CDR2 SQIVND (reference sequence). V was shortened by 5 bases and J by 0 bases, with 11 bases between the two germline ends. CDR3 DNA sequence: TGTGCCAGTAGTCCTACAGGCGTCTCTGGAAACACCATATATTTT. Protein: CASSPTGVSGNTIYF.

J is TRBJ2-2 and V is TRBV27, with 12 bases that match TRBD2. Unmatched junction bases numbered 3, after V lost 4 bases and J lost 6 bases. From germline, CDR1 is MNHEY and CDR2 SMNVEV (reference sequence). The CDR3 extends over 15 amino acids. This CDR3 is CASSSRLAGAGELFF. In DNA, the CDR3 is TGTGCCAGCAGTTCTCGACTAGCGGGAGCCGGGGAGCTGTTTTTT.

CDR3 sequence reads: CASRWDRSAKNIQYF. The CDR3 DNA reads TGTGCCAGCAGATGGGACAGGTCAGCCAAAAACATTCAGTACTTC. V usage is TRBV5-8 and J usage is TRBJ2-4; TRBD1 aligns across 8 bases. This CDR3 contains 15 residues. From germline, CDR1 is SGHTS and CDR2 YDEGEE. The V gene end was trimmed by 5 bases and the J gene end by 0 bases; junction bases not matched to a gene: 4. The full variable domain, completed using reference TRBV5-8 and TRBJ2-4, is EAGVTQSPTHLIKTRGQQATLRCSPISGHTSVYWYQQALGLGLQFLLWYDEGEERNRGNFPPRFSGRQFPNYSSELNVNALELEDSALYLCASRWDRSAKNIQYFGAGTRLSVL.

DNA of the CDR3: TGTGCCAGCAGTTTAAGGACAGGGTACTATGGCTACACCTTC. Its protein product is CASSLRTGYYGYTF. The chain is built from TRBV28 and TRBJ1-2; 8 nucleotides agree with TRBD1. The length of the CDR3 is 14 residues. V lost 2 bases to trimming and J lost 3 bases; unmatched junction nucleotides: 2. CDR1 is MDHEN and CDR2 is SYDVKM in the germline V gene.

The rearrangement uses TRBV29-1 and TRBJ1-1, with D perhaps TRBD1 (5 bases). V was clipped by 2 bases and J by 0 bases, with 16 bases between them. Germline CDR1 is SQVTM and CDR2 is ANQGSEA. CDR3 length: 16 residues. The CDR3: CSVEMNFGQLNTEAFF. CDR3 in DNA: TGCAGCGTTGAAATGAATTTCGGACAATTGAACACTGAAGCTTTCTTT.

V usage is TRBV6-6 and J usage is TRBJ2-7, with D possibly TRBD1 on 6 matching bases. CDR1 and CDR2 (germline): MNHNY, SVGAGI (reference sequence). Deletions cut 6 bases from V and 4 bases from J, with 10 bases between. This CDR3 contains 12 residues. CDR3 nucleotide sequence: TGTGCCAGCAGAAGGGACATTTACGAGCAGTACTTC. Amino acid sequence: CASRRDIYEQYF.

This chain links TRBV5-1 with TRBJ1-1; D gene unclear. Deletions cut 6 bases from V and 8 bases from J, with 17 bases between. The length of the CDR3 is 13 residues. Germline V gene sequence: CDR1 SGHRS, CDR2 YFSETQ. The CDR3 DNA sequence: TGCGCCAGCACCCCCCCCAGCGGATACGAAGCTTTCTTT. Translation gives CASTPPSGYEAFF.

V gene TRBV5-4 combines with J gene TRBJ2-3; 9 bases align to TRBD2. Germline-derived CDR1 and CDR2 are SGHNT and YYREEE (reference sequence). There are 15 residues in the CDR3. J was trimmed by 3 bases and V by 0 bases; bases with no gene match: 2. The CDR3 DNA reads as TGTGCCAGCAGCTTGGGCGCGGGGGGGACAGATACGCAGTATTTT. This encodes CASSLGAGGTDTQYF.

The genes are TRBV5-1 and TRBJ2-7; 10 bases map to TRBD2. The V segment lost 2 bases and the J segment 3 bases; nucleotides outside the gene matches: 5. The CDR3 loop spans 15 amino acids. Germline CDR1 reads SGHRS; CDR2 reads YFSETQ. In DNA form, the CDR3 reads TGCGCCAGCAGCTTAACTAGCGGGGCCTACTACGAGCAGTACTTC. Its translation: CASSLTSGAYYEQYF.

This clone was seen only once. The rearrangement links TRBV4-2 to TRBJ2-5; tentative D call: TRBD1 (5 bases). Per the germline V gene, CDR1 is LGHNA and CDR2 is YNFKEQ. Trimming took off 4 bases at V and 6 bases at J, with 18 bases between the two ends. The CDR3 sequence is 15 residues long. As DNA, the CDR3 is TGTGCCAGCAGCCCGTCCGGCAGGGATAGAAAGACCCAGTACTTC. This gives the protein CASSPSGRDRKTQYF.

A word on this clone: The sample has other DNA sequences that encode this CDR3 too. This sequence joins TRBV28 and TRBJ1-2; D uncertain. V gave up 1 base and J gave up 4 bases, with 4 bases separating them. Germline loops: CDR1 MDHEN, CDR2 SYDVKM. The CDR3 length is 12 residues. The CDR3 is CASSLFGYGYTF. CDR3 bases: TGTGCCAGCAGTTTATTCGGCTATGGCTACACCTTC.

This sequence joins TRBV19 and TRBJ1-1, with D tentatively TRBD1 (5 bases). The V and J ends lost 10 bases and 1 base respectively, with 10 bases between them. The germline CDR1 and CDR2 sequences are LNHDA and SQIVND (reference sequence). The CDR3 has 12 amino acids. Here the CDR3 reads CATGISNTEAFF. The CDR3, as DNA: TGTGCCACAGGGATATCGAACACTGAAGCTTTCTTT.

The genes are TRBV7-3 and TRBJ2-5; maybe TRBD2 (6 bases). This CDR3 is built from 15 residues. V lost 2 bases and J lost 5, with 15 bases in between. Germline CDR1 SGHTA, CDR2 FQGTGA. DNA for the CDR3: TGTGCCAGCAGCTTACTTGGGACTTTAGGGGAGACCCAGTACTTC. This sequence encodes CASSLLGTLGETQYF.

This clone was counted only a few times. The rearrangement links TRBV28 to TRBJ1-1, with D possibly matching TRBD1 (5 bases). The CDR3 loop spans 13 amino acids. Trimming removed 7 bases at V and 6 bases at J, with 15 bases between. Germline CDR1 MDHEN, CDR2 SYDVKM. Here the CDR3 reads CASTQGMVSEAFF. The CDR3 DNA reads TGTGCCAGCACTCAGGGTATGGTATCTGAAGCTTTCTTT.

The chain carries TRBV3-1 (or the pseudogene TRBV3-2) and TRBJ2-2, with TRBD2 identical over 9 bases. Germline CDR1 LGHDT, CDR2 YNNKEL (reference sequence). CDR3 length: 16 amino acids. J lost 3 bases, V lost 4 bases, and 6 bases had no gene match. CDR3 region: CASSPHSGSYTGELFF. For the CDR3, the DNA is TGTGCCAGCAGCCCCCATAGCGGGAGCTACACCGGGGAGCTGTTTTTT.

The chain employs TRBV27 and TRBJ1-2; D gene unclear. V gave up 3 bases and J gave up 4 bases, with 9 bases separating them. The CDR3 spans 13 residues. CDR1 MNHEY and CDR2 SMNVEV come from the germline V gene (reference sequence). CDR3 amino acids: CASSFRSFYGYTF. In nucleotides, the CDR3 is TGTGCCAGCAGTTTCCGGTCGTTCTATGGCTACACCTTC.

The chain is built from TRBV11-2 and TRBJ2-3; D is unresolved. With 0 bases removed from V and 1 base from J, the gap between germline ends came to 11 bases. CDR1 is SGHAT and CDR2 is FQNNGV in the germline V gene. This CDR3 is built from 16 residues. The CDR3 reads CASSLDVAARTDTQYF. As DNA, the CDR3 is TGTGCCAGCAGCTTAGATGTCGCAGCGCGCACAGATACGCAGTATTTT.

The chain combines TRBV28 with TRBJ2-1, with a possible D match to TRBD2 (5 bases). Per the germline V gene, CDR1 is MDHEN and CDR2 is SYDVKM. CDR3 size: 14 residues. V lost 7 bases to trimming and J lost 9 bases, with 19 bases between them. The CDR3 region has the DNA TGTGCCAGCACCCCGCAGCGGTCGATGAGTGAGCAGTTCTTC. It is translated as CASTPQRSMSEQFF.